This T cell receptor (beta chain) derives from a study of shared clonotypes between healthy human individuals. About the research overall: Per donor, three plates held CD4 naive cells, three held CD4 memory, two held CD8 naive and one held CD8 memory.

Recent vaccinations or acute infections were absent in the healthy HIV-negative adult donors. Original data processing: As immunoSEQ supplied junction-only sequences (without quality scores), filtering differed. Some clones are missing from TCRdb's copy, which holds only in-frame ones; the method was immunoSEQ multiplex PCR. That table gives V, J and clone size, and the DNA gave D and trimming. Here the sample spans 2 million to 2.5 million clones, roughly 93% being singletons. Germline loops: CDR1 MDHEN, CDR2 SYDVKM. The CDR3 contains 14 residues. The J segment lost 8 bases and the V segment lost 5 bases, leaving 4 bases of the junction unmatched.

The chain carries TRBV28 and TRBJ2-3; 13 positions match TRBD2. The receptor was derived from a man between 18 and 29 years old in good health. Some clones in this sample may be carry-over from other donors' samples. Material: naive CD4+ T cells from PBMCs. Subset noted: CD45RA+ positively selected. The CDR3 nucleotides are TGTGCCAGCAGTACTAGCGGGAGGGCCGTTACGCAGTATTTT. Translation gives CASSTSGRAVTQYF. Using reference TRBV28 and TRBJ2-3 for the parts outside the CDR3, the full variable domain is DVKVTQSSRYLVKRTGEKVFLECVQDMDHENMFWYRQDPGLGLRLIYFSYDVKMKEKGDIPEGYSVSREKKERFSLILESASTNQTSMYLCASSTSGRAVTQYFGPGTRLTVL.